Shown below are 13 T cell receptor beta chains from a single sample sequenced in a study of blood T cell repertoires in COVID-19. Some clones are missing from TCRdb's copy, which holds only in-frame ones; the method was immunoSEQ multiplex PCR. This table has about 110,000 clones, around four fifths appearing once. The sample taken for sequencing was peripheral blood. The origin of the receptors is a woman aged 60-70 years with acute or convalescent COVID-19.

The chain carries TRBV7-9 and TRBJ2-7; D is uncertain. V lost 2 bases and J 2 bases, leaving 13 bases between the germline ends. Germline values: CDR1 SEHNR, CDR2 FQNEAQ (reference sequence). The CDR3 has 15 residues. The DNA for the CDR3 is TGTGCCAGCAGCTTAACCCCAGAAACACCCTACGAGCAGTACTTC. Translated: CASSLTPETPYEQYF.

The chain recombines TRBV19 with TRBJ1-5; weak D call: TRBD1 (5 bases). With 4 bases removed from V and 9 bases from J, the gap between germline ends came to 13 bases. Germline values: CDR1 LNHDA, CDR2 SQIVND (reference sequence). This CDR3 contains 13 residues. The CDR3 DNA reads TGTGCCAGTAGTACTCCCGACAGTCGGCCCCAGCATTTT. Encoded protein: CASSTPDSRPQHF.

The rearrangement links TRBV9 to TRBJ2-1; the match to TRBD2 covers 9 bases. The CDR3 spans 15 residues. Germline loops: CDR1 SGDLS, CDR2 YYNGEE. Germline trimming cut 4 bases from V and 4 bases from J; bases unmatched to any gene: 6. DNA of the CDR3: TGTGCCAGCAGCCCGCAAGCGGGGGGATACAATGAGCAGTTCTTC. This translates into CASSPQAGGYNEQFF. Filled out from reference TRBV9 and TRBJ2-1, the complete variable domain reads DSGVTQTPKHLITATGQRVTLRCSPRSGDLSVYWYQQSLDQGLQFLIQYYNGEERAKGNILERFSAQQFPDLHSELNLSSLELGDSALYFCASSPQAGGYNEQFFGPGTRLTVL.

This clone occurred a few times. The chain joins TRBV19 to TRBJ2-6, with 8 positions matching TRBD1. Looked up from germline, CDR1 is LNHDA and CDR2 is SQIVND (reference sequence). After removal of 4 bases from V and 0 bases from J, the junction contained 14 bases not matched to a gene. CDR3 length: 20 amino acids. DNA of the CDR3: TGTGCCAGTAGTACCACCATAGACGACAGGGGAATCTCTGGGGCCAACGTCCTGACTTTC. Encoded protein: CASSTTIDDRGISGANVLTF.

This chain connects TRBV11-2 to TRBJ1-5; tentatively, D is TRBD1 (6 bases). The CDR3 length is 16 residues. Germline V CDR1 and CDR2: SGHAT, FQNNGV. Between the trimmed V and J ends, which lost 4 bases and 5 bases, there was a span of 18 bases. CDR3 bases: TGTGCCAGCAGCTCGGGGGGCAGGGGCCTGTATCAGCCCCAGCATTTT. Translated: CASSSGGRGLYQPQHF.

As regards this clone: Distinct nucleotide sequences in the sample also encode this CDR3. The rearrangement uses TRBV27 and TRBJ1-2, with D tentatively TRBD1 (5 bases). Germline lookup yields CDR1 MNHEY and CDR2 SMNVEV (reference sequence). The CDR3 is made up of 14 amino acids. V was pared by 5 bases and J by 0 bases, with 10 bases between. The CDR3 is CASSPTVPNYGYTF. The CDR3 DNA follows: TGTGCCAGCAGTCCGACAGTACCTAACTATGGCTACACCTTC.

This clone was detected only once. The rearrangement links TRBV11-3 to TRBJ2-2, with D possibly TRBD2 on 5 matching bases. This CDR3 region has 14 residues. V was trimmed by 4 bases and J by 4 bases, leaving 10 bases between them. Germline lookup yields CDR1 SGHNT and CDR2 YENEEA. CDR3 protein: CASSSEGRTGELFF. As DNA, the CDR3 is TGTGCCAGCAGCTCCGAGGGCCGCACCGGGGAGCTGTTTTTT.

This clone was counted a single time. The chain couples TRBV6-5 to TRBJ2-1; 7 positions match TRBD1. After removal of 5 bases from V and 10 bases from J, the junction contained 8 bases not matched to a gene. Looked up from germline, CDR1 is MNHEY and CDR2 is SVGAGI. The CDR3 sequence is 13 residues long. The CDR3 spells CASSPDRDGEQFF. CDR3 DNA: TGTGCCAGCAGTCCAGACAGGGACGGGGAGCAGTTCTTC.

This chain connects TRBV19 to TRBJ1-6; D remains ambiguous. The germline V gene encodes CDR1 LNHDA and CDR2 SQIVND (reference sequence). This CDR3 has 12 amino acids. Trimming removed 3 bases at V and 12 bases at J, with 9 bases between. The CDR3 protein is CASSIREGPLHF. CDR3 sequence (DNA): TGTGCCAGTAGTATTCGAGAGGGACCCCTCCACTTT.

The rearrangement links TRBV18 to TRBJ1-2; D gene ambiguous. The germline V gene encodes CDR1 KGHSH and CDR2 LQKENI. The CDR3 is 14 residues long. Trimming stripped 5 bases from V and 5 bases from J, with 15 bases between. The CDR3: CASSDTTPRYGYTF. The DNA of the CDR3 is TGTGCCAGCTCAGACACCACCCCTCGGTATGGCTACACCTTC.

This clone occurred a few times. The chain has TRBV7-9 and TRBJ1-5, with TRBD1 matching 7 bases. After removal of 1 base from V and 3 bases from J, the junction contained 6 bases not matched to a gene. This CDR3 contains 16 residues. From germline, CDR1 is SEHNR and CDR2 FQNEAQ (reference sequence). CDR3 loop: CASSLDAGGDNQPQHF. The CDR3 nucleotides are TGTGCCAGCAGCTTAGATGCAGGGGGTGACAATCAGCCCCAGCATTTT.

The genes are TRBV14 and TRBJ1-1; 9 nucleotides agree with TRBD1. The CDR3 has 15 residues. V lost 2 bases to trimming and J lost 6 bases; unmatched junction nucleotides: 7. Germline values: CDR1 SGHDN, CDR2 FVKESK. CDR3 sequence: CASSQPPTGGSEAFF. The CDR3, as DNA: TGTGCCAGCAGCCAACCCCCGACAGGGGGGTCTGAAGCTTTCTTT. Filled out from reference TRBV14 and TRBJ1-1, the complete variable domain reads EAGVTQFPSHSVIEKGQTVTLRCDPISGHDNLYWYRRVMGKEIKFLLHFVKESKQDESGMPNNRFLAERTGGTYSTLKVQPAELEDSGVYFCASSQPPTGGSEAFFGQGTRLTVV.

This clone was counted a few times. The rearrangement joins TRBV9 to TRBJ2-5, with 8 bases lining up with TRBD2. The CDR3 runs 13 residues. Germline V gene lookup returns CDR1 SGDLS and CDR2 YYNGEE. Unmatched junction bases numbered 8, after V lost 0 bases and J lost 13 bases. In DNA form, the CDR3 reads TGTGCCAGCAGCGTAGACTCGCGGGGGGTCCGGTACTTC. Protein product: CASSVDSRGVRYF.